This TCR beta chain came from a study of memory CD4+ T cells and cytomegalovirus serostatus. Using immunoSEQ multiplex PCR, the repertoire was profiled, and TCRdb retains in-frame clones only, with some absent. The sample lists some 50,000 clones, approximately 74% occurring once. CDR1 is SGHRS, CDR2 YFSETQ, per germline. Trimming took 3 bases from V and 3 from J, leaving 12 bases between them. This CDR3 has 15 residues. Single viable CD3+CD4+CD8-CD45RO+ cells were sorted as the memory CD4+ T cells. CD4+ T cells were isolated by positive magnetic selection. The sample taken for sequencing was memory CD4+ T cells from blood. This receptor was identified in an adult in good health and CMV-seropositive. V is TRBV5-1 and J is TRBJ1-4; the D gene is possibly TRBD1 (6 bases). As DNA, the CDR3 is TGCGCCAGCAGCTGGGGAGGGGGTCCTAATGAAAAACTGTTTTTT. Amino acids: CASSWGGGPNEKLFF.